This T cell receptor beta chain was sequenced in a study of blood T cells in healthy people across ages. Study-wide results and caveats: Older age coincided with a roughly linear decline in TCR beta diversity per million T cells.

V gave up 5 bases and J gave up 10 bases, with 18 bases separating them. The germline CDR1 and CDR2 sequences are MNHNY and SVGAGI (reference sequence). This CDR3 spans 14 amino acids. A sample-barcoded 5' primer and a J-beta primer mix were used in a second PCR of roughly 6 to 12 cycles. TCRdb recomputed calls from the 5' RACE reads with MiXCR, one row per CDR3 protein. The repertoire holds hundreds of thousands of distinct CDR3 sequences, with roughly 24% as singletons. This clonotype was picked up a small number of times. The antigen remains unidentified. The same specimen was also included in a second study, on T cells of mothers and their children. That work states: Per mother, over 9 million TCR beta CDR3 reads were obtained; per child, about 3.3 million. Unrelated mother-child pairs always had slightly, but never significantly, lower normalized overlap than related pairs.

The receptor was derived from a boy between 5 and 17 years old in good health. The V call is TRBV6-6, the J call TRBJ2-1; D not resolved. Sequencing used blood. The CDR3 DNA is TGTGCCAGCAGTCTAAACACTGGCTTAGTGGAGCAGTTCTTC. It codes for CASSLNTGLVEQFF.